This TCR beta chain was sequenced in a study of blood T cell repertoires in COVID-19. Study-level information: Specimens from acute and convalescent COVID-19 originated in the United States, Italy and Spain. T cells, B-cell-depleted T cells, or PBMCs provided the cDNA or gDNA that served as material.

The data were produced by immunoSEQ multiplex PCR, yet TCRdb's version contains in-frame clones alone and is incomplete. The sample has 150,000 to 200,000 clones, over 90% seen once; the top ten hold just under 2%. Trimming removed 4 bases from V and 7 bases from J, with 8 bases in between. Looked up from germline, CDR1 is SNHLY and CDR2 is FYNNEI. The CDR3 spans 13 residues. This sequence originates from a woman aged 55-70 years with COVID-19, enrolled during active disease. The chain combines TRBV2 with TRBJ1-6, with D uncertain. Sequenced: peripheral blood. CDR3 DNA sequence: TGTGCCAGCAGTGCGCCAGTAAATTCACCCCTCCACTTT. This codes for CASSAPVNSPLHF.